The 5 T cell receptor delta chains below come from one sample, sequenced in a study of γδ T cells in repeated Plasmodium falciparum infection. Bulk repertoires came from Vgamma9/Vdelta2+ or Vdelta2-negative gammadelta T cells flow-sorted from PBMC. TCRdb redid the clone calls on the multiplex PCR reads with CATT. This sample has 50,000 to 55,000 delta-chain clones, with around 2% found just once. Sequenced input: gamma-delta T cells from blood. All receptors derive from a pool of human donors (malaria-infected and uninfected, not separated).

This clone was observed a handful of times. The protein held in TCRdb is that of a much larger clone and does not match this DNA's translation at residue 17, likely because of a read error; the protein shown is translated from the DNA. No J gene was named, though the V gene is TRDV2; the table names TRDD3, a call not compared with the DNA. The CDR3 is made up of 18 amino acids. Per germline, CDR1 GEAIGNYY and CDR2 EKD. The chain's CDR3 is CACDPLPTTGGYENKLTF. The DNA of the CDR3 is TGTGCCTGTGACCCTCTACCAACTACTGGGGGATACGAGAATAAACTCACCTTT.

This clone was found many times. This DNA translates differently at residue 5 from the TCRdb protein, which is that of a much larger clone; a read error is likely, and the protein shown is the DNA's own translation. This chain uses TRDV2 with TRDJ1; 8 bases line up with TRDD3. The CDR3 totals 17 residues. Unmatched junction bases numbered 9, after V lost 1 base and J lost 0 bases. Germline CDR1 reads GEAIGNYY; CDR2 reads EKD. In nucleotides, the CDR3 is TGTGCCTGTGACACGGTGGGGGATGGGGGCTACACCGATAAACTCATCTTT. It encodes CACDTVGDGGYTDKLIF.

Comments on this clone: The protein given by TCRdb reflects a much larger clone and differs at residue 21 from this DNA's translation, likely from a read error; the protein shown is the DNA's translation. V gene assignment gives TRDV1, but the J gene was left uncalled; TRDD3 is taken as the D call from the table, unchecked against the DNA. The CDR3 length is 22 residues. Per germline, CDR1 TSWWSYY and CDR2 QGS. The CDR3 here is CALGEVLPTPGGSLSGNVKLTF. In DNA form, the CDR3 reads TGTGCTCTTGGGGAAGTTCTTCCTACGCCTGGGGGATCCCTGTCCGGTAATGTTAAACTCACCTTT.

Points on this clone: Since a far larger clone is one base different, this is likely a read error. This CDR3 is also generated by other DNA sequences in the sample. This chain uses TRDV1 with TRDJ1; 8 bases are a match to TRDD3. No J gene was available from TCRdb, and it was assigned here by a germline match of the DNA. Germline CDR1 and CDR2: TSWWSYY and QGS. CDR3 length: 23 residues. CDR3 in amino acids: CALGETTLSILGVSGPVGNKLIF. For the CDR3, the DNA is TGTGCCCTTGGGGAAACGACTCTTTCCATACTGGGGGTATCTGGCCCTGTGGGAAATAAACTCATCTTT.

This clone has a count of ten or more. A far larger clone is only one base removed, so a read error is likely. The same CDR3 is also encoded by other DNA sequences in this sample. The chain employs TRDV1 and TRDJ1; D call uncertain. The CDR3 consists of 19 residues. Germline CDR1 TSWWSYY, CDR2 QGS. This CDR3 is CALGVTFHVVLKSTDKLIF. The CDR3 DNA sequence: TGTGCTCTTGGGGTAACTTTCCACGTCGTACTGAAAAGTACCGATAAACTCATCTTC.